This T cell receptor beta chain is drawn from a study of cytomegalovirus exposure and HLA in healthy donors. Study-wide results and limits: Earlier results showed most TCR beta V segments being productive about 87% or about 30% of the time.

V lost 3 bases and J lost 3; bases outside the gene matches: 10. Looked up from germline, CDR1 is SGHNT and CDR2 is YYREEE (reference sequence). This CDR3 has 17 residues. In the PCR, 60 Vbeta and 13 Jbeta primers were used. Generated by immunoSEQ multiplex PCR, the TCRdb table keeps only in-frame clones and is missing some. The sample yields 150,000 to 200,000 clones, about four fifths seen once. A note on this clone: Its antigen is unidentified.

Source material: PBMCs. V and J are TRBV5-4 and TRBJ1-1; 11 bases fit TRBD1. The origin of this receptor is a young woman in good health and CMV-seronegative. This CDR3 is CASSSVIWTGGHTEAFF. CDR3 DNA: TGTGCCAGCAGCTCAGTTATCTGGACAGGGGGCCACACTGAAGCTTTCTTT.